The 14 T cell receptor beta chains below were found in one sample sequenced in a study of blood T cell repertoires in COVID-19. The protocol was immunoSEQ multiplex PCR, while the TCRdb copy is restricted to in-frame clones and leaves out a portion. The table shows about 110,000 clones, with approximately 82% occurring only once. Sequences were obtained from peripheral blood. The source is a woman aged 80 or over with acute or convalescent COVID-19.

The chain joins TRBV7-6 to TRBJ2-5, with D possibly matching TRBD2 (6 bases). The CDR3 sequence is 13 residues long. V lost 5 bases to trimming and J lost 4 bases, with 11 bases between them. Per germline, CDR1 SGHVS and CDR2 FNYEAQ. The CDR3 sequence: CASSPGLRETQYF. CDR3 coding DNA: TGTGCCAGCAGCCCGGGACTCCGAGAGACCCAGTACTTC.

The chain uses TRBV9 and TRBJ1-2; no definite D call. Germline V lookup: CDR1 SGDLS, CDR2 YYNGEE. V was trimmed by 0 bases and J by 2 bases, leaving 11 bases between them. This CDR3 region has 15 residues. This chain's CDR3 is CASSVEGGKNYGYTF. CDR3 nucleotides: TGTGCCAGCAGCGTAGAGGGCGGGAAAAACTATGGCTACACCTTC. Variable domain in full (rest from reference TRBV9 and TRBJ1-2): DSGVTQTPKHLITATGQRVTLRCSPRSGDLSVYWYQQSLDQGLQFLIQYYNGEERAKGNILERFSAQQFPDLHSELNLSSLELGDSALYFCASSVEGGKNYGYTFGSGTRLTVV.

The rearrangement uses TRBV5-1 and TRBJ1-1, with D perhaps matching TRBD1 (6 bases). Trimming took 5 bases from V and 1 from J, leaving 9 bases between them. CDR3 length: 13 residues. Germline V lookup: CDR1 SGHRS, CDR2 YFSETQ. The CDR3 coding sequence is TGCGCCAGCAGTAGGACAGCGAACACTGAAGCTTTCTTT. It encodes CASSRTANTEAFF.

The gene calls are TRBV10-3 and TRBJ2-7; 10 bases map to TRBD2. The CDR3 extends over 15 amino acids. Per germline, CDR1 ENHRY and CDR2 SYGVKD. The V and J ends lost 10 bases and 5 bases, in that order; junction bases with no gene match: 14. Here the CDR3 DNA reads TGTGCCAGACCCCCTCTAGCGGGAGCTTGCCACGAGCAGTACTTC. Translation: CARPPLAGACHEQYF.

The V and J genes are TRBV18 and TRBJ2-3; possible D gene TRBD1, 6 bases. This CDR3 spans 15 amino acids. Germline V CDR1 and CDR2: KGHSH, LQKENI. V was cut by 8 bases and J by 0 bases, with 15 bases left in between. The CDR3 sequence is CASTSRTVSTDTQYF. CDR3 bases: TGTGCCAGCACCTCTAGGACAGTAAGCACAGATACGCAGTATTTT.

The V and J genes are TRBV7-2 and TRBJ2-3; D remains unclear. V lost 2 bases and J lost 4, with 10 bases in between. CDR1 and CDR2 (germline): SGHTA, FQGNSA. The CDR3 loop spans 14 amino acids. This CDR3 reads CASSLIRLPDTQYF. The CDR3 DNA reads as TGTGCCAGCAGCTTAATAAGACTTCCAGATACGCAGTATTTT.

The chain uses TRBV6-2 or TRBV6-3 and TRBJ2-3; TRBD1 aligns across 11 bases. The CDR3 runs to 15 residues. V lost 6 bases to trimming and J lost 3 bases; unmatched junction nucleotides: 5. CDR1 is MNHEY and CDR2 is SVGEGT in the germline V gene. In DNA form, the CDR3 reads TGTGCCAGCAGCCCCCGGGACAGGGGGACAGATACGCAGTATTTT. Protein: CASSPRDRGTDTQYF.

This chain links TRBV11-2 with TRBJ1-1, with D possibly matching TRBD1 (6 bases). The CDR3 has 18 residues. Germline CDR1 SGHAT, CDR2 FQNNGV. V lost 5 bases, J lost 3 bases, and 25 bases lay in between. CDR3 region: CASSDFKGDQGKDTEAFF. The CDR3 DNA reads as TGTGCCAGCAGCGACTTTAAGGGCGACCAGGGGAAAGACACTGAAGCTTTCTTT.

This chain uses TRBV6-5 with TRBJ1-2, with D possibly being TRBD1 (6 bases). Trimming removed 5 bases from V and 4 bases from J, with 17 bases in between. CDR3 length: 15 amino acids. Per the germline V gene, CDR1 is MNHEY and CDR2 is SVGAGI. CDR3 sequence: CASSPTSGTTYGYTF. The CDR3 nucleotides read TGTGCCAGCAGTCCCACGTCCGGGACAACCTATGGCTACACCTTC.

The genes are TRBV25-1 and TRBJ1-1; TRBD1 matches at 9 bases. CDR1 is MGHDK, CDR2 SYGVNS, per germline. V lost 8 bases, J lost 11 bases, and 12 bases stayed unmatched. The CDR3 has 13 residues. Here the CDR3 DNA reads TGTGCCAGCCACCGCACAGGGGGCGGGGCGGCTTTCTTT. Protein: CASHRTGGGAAFF.

CDR3 protein: CASGTGQGGTGELFF. The CDR3 DNA sequence: TGTGCTAGTGGTACCGGACAGGGGGGCACCGGGGAGCTGTTTTTT. V is TRBV12-5 and J is TRBJ2-2; 10 bases are shared with TRBD1. Unmatched junction bases numbered 4, after V lost 5 bases and J lost 4 bases. The germline V gene encodes CDR1 LGHNT and CDR2 FRNRAP. The CDR3 covers 15 residues.

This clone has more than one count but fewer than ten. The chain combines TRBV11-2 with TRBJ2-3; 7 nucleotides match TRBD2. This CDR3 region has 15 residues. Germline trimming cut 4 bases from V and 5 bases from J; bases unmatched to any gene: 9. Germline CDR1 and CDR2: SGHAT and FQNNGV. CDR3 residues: CASSSTSPRGDTQYF. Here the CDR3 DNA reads TGTGCCAGCAGCTCGACTAGCCCCCGGGGAGATACGCAGTATTTT. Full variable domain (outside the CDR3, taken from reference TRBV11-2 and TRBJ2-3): EAGVAQSPRYKIIEKRQSVAFWCNPISGHATLYWYQQILGQGPKLLIQFQNNGVVDDSQLPKDRFSAERLKGVDSTLKIQPAKLEDSAVYLCASSSTSPRGDTQYFGPGTRLTVL.

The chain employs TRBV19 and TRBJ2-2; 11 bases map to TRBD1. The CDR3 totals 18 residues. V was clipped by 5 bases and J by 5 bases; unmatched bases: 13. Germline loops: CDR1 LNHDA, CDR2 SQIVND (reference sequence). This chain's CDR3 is CASSSPGQGASWTGELFF. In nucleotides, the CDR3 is TGTGCCAGTAGTTCCCCAGGACAGGGGGCGTCGTGGACCGGGGAGCTGTTTTTT.

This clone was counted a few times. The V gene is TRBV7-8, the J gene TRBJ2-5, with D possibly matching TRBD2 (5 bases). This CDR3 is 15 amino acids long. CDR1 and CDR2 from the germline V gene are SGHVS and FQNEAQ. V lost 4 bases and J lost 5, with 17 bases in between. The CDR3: CASSYTGILTETQYF. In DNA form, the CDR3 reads TGTGCCAGCAGCTACACCGGGATCCTCACGGAGACCCAGTACTTC.